This T cell receptor beta chain is from a study of blood T cell repertoires in COVID-19. As handled by the study authors: Cell counts per sample came from amplifying reference gene primers. Profiled with immunoSEQ multiplex PCR; TCRdb holds only in-frame clones, not every one. Clonal size and the V and J genes are those of that table, whereas D and trimming came from the DNA. The repertoire holds hundreds of thousands of clones, with roughly 87% as singletons. Trimming cost V 4 bases and J 7 bases, with 17 bases left between them. Germline V gives CDR1 SGHDT, CDR2 YYEEEE. This CDR3 comprises 14 residues.

This receptor was identified in a man aged 55 to 70 who had recovered from COVID-19. Sample: peripheral blood. The chain recombines TRBV5-6 with TRBJ1-2; perhaps TRBD1 as D (5 bases). This chain's CDR3 is CASSATTQGFGYTF. For the CDR3, the DNA is TGTGCCAGCAGCGCCACGACGCAGGGTTTTGGCTACACCTTC.